One and the same sample provided the 21 T cell receptor beta chains below, sequenced in a study of CD8+ T cells in alopecia areata (dated by TCRdb to 2017 to 2018). The treatment or condition label on this specimen signifies: oral pan-JAK inhibitor, 5-10 mg twice daily. To prepare the library, the immunoSEQ multiplex PCR assay was applied. To provide template for TCR sequencing, every sample had RNA extracted and reverse transcribed into cDNA. This immuneACCESS table, as held by TCRdb, lists in-frame sequences with V and J called but not all clones. Of the missing ones, under half trace to an unresolved V gene in checked studies; the others have no known cause. This sample has approximately 210,000 clones in its table, and approximately 65% of those were observed once. The top ten clonotypes cover 0.95% to 1.5% of the sample. The sequences come from CD4+ T cells sorted from blood, collected at approximately week 42, from a patient treated with tofacitinib. The source of these receptors is a human donor with alopecia areata.

The table lists this clone with a few counts. The chain employs TRBV19 and TRBJ2-5, with D perhaps TRBD2 (6 bases). The CDR3 extends over 15 amino acids. The germline gives CDR1 LNHDA, CDR2 SQIVND (reference sequence). Trimming took off 8 bases at V and 3 bases at J, with 19 bases between the two ends. DNA of the CDR3: TGTGCCAGTGGGATCTATGGAGGGACGGAAGAGACCCAGTACTTC. Translating it yields CASGIYGGTEETQYF. Based on the CDR3 plus reference TRBV19 and TRBJ2-5, the full variable domain is DGGITQSPKYLFRKEGQNVTLSCEQNLNHDAMYWYRQDPGQGLRLIYYSQIVNDFQKGDIAEGYSVSREKKESFPLTVTSAQKNPTAFYLCASGIYGGTEETQYFGPGTRLLVL.

The rearrangement uses TRBV7-8 and TRBJ2-2; no definite D call. The V gene lost 5 bases and the J gene lost 0 bases, with 13 bases spanning the gap. Germline loops: CDR1 SGHVS, CDR2 FQNEAQ. The CDR3 is made up of 16 amino acids. Here the CDR3 DNA reads TGTGCCAGCAGCAATAGGACGGTAACGAACACCGGGGAGCTGTTTTTT. The encoded protein is CASSNRTVTNTGELFF.

V gene TRBV7-9 combines with J gene TRBJ1-1; no firm D call. Germline V gene data show CDR1 as SEHNR and CDR2 as FQNEAQ (reference sequence). V gave up 1 base and J gave up 1 base, with 7 bases separating them. CDR3 size: 14 residues. The CDR3 DNA reads as TGTGCCAGCAGCTTAGGTTCGGGGAACACTGAAGCTTTCTTT. Protein sequence: CASSLGSGNTEAFF.

The chain carries TRBV27 and TRBJ2-2; a weak D match, TRBD2 (6 bases). Between the trimmed V and J ends, which lost 3 bases and 3 bases, there was a span of 11 bases. Germline CDR1 is MNHEY and CDR2 is SMNVEV (reference sequence). CDR3 size: 15 residues. The CDR3 reads CASSLRGFYTGELFF. CDR3 sequence (DNA): TGTGCCAGCAGTTTGCGGGGCTTTTACACCGGGGAGCTGTTTTTT.

With respect to this clone: This CDR3 is also generated by other DNA sequences in the sample. This chain links TRBV30 with TRBJ2-6; tentatively, D is TRBD1 or TRBD2 (6 bases each). The CDR3 runs 18 residues. V gave up 3 bases and J gave up 4 bases, with 22 bases separating them. Per the germline V gene, CDR1 is GTSNPN and CDR2 is SVGIG (reference sequence). The CDR3 here is CAWRVKRGQSSGANVLTF. Written as DNA, the CDR3 is TGTGCCTGGAGGGTCAAACGGGGGCAAAGCTCCGGGGCCAACGTCCTGACTTTC.

This rearrangement joins TRBV13 to TRBJ2-1, with D possibly TRBD1 on 5 matching bases. Germline CDR1 is PRHDT and CDR2 is FYEKMQ (reference sequence). CDR3 length equals 16 residues. V lost 1 base and J lost 2, with 12 bases in between. The CDR3 spells CASSLDVGPPYNEQFF. Here the CDR3 DNA reads TGTGCCAGCAGCTTAGATGTGGGGCCCCCCTACAATGAGCAGTTCTTC.

This chain connects TRBV15 to TRBJ2-7; D gene unclear. V was clipped by 0 bases and J by 5 bases, with 2 bases between them. This CDR3 is 11 amino acids long. Per the germline V gene, CDR1 is LNHNV and CDR2 is YYDKDF (reference sequence). DNA for the CDR3: TGTGCCACCAGCAGAGACCACGAGCAGTACTTC. Translation: CATSRDHEQYF. The entire variable domain, with the rest obtained from reference TRBV15 and TRBJ2-7, is as follows: DAMVIQNPRYQVTQFGKPVTLSCSQTLNHNVMYWYQQKSSQAPKLLFHYYDKDFNNEADTPDNFQSRRPNTSFCFLDIRSPGLGDTAMYLCATSRDHEQYFGPGTRLTVT.

The rearrangement uses TRBV30 and TRBJ2-1; 12 bases fit TRBD2. Germline V gives CDR1 GTSNPN, CDR2 SVGIG (reference sequence). CDR3 length: 14 residues. V shed 0 bases, J shed 10 bases, and the junction held 4 bases outside the gene matches. The CDR3 sequence: CAWSVGLAGGEQFF. The CDR3, as DNA: TGTGCCTGGAGTGTAGGGCTAGCGGGAGGGGAGCAGTTCTTC.

The gene calls are TRBV14 and TRBJ1-6; D remains ambiguous. The CDR3 length is 15 residues. The V end lost 1 base, the J end lost 5 bases, and 9 bases lay between the germline ends. Per germline, CDR1 SGHDN and CDR2 FVKESK. CDR3 DNA sequence: TGTGCCAGCAGCCAAGTGGGCAGCAATAATTCACCCCTCCACTTT. Protein: CASSQVGSNNSPLHF.

The chain is built from TRBV6-1 and TRBJ1-6, with TRBD1 matching over 10 bases. Germline CDR1 is MNHNS and CDR2 is SASEGT. Trimming took 4 bases from V and 8 from J; bases not matched to a gene: 11. The CDR3 sequence is 17 residues long. The chain's CDR3 is CASSAGGQGLSYSPLHF. The DNA of the CDR3 is TGTGCCAGCAGTGCGGGGGGACAGGGGTTATCTTATTCACCCCTCCACTTT.

The chain joins TRBV11-3 to TRBJ2-5; 11 nucleotides match TRBD1. The V gene's germline CDR1 is SGHNT and CDR2 YENEEA. This CDR3 spans 14 amino acids. V shed 4 bases and J 3 bases; nucleotides not matched to a gene: 1. In nucleotides, the CDR3 is TGTGCCAGCAGCTGGACAGGGGGCGAAGAGACCCAGTACTTC. Its protein is CASSWTGGEETQYF.

J is TRBJ1-4 and V is TRBV29-1; 8 bases line up with TRBD1. Germline trimming cut 5 bases from V and 4 bases from J; bases unmatched to any gene: 3. The CDR3 has 13 amino acids. Germline V gene sequence: CDR1 SQVTM, CDR2 ANQGSEA. This chain's CDR3 is CSVFGQGNEKLFF. For the CDR3, the DNA is TGCAGCGTTTTTGGACAGGGTAATGAAAAACTGTTTTTT.

This clone was seen a few times. The sample contains more than one DNA sequence encoding this CDR3. The chain employs TRBV5-1 and TRBJ2-3; D is unclear. Germline CDR1 and CDR2: SGHRS and YFSETQ. V gave up 0 bases and J gave up 6 bases, with 5 bases separating them. The CDR3 has 12 residues. The CDR3 DNA follows: TGCGCCAGCAGCTTGGTGGGGGATACGCAGTATTTT. Its translation: CASSLVGDTQYF.

The chain uses TRBV27 and TRBJ2-1; weak D call: TRBD2 (5 bases). CDR3 length: 15 amino acids. Looked up from germline, CDR1 is MNHEY and CDR2 is SMNVEV (reference sequence). Trimming took 2 bases from V and 6 from J, leaving 14 bases between them. Here the CDR3 DNA reads TGTGCCAGCAGTTTAGCAGGAGGCCCCCTCAATGAGCAGTTCTTC. This encodes CASSLAGGPLNEQFF.

This clone appeared a few times. The CDR3: CASSLLGDTQYF. The CDR3 DNA is TGTGCCAGCAGTCTTCTCGGAGATACGCAGTATTTT. The chain combines TRBV2 with TRBJ2-3; no firm D call. V was pared by 5 bases and J by 5 bases, with 8 bases between. This CDR3 has 12 residues. Germline lookup yields CDR1 SNHLY and CDR2 FYNNEI.

The chain carries TRBV29-1 and TRBJ2-7, with 7 bases lining up with TRBD1. The V gene end was trimmed by 7 bases and the J gene end by 3 bases; junction bases not matched to a gene: 9. Germline assignment: CDR1 SQVTM and CDR2 ANQGSEA. This CDR3 is built from 13 residues. CDR3 sequence: CSAQGQYIYEQYF. The CDR3 region has the DNA TGCAGCGCCCAGGGACAGTATATCTACGAGCAGTACTTC.

This clone was detected only a few times. The chain links TRBV30 to TRBJ1-5, with TRBD1 identical over 8 bases. CDR1 and CDR2 (germline): GTSNPN, SVGIG (reference sequence). Unmatched junction bases numbered 5, after V lost 3 bases and J lost 7 bases. CDR3 length: 13 residues. CDR3 sequence (DNA): TGTGCCTGGAGCAGGGGGCAAGAACAGCCCCAGCATTTT. As protein: CAWSRGQEQPQHF.

The chain has TRBV30 and TRBJ1-2; D ambiguous. The CDR3 extends over 12 amino acids. Germline values: CDR1 GTSNPN, CDR2 SVGIG (reference sequence). V lost 5 bases, J lost 7 bases, and 14 bases lay in between. The DNA for the CDR3 is TGTGCCTGGCGACGAGGGAAGGGTGGCTACACCTTC. Amino acids: CAWRRGKGGYTF.

This chain links TRBV9 with TRBJ1-2, with no clear D. The CDR3 loop spans 14 amino acids. The V gene's germline CDR1 is SGDLS and CDR2 YYNGEE. V was trimmed by 4 bases and J by 6 bases, leaving 16 bases between them. CDR3: CASSPIVGYDGYTF. For the CDR3, the DNA is TGTGCCAGCAGCCCGATTGTGGGGTACGATGGCTACACCTTC. Together with reference TRBV9 and TRBJ1-2, the CDR3 gives the full variable domain: DSGVTQTPKHLITATGQRVTLRCSPRSGDLSVYWYQQSLDQGLQFLIQYYNGEERAKGNILERFSAQQFPDLHSELNLSSLELGDSALYFCASSPIVGYDGYTFGSGTRLTVV.

This clone occurred a few times. This sequence joins TRBV2 and TRBJ2-3, with TRBD2 matching 8 bases. J gave up 0 bases and V 4 bases, and 3 bases lay outside the gene matches. Per the germline V gene, CDR1 is SNHLY and CDR2 is FYNNEI. CDR3 length: 15 residues. The CDR3 DNA is TGTGCCAGCAGTGCCGAGCGGGGGAGCACAGATACGCAGTATTTT. It yields the protein CASSAERGSTDTQYF.

The chain links TRBV10-3 to TRBJ2-7; 11 bases are a match to TRBD2. CDR1 and CDR2 (germline): ENHRY, SYGVKD. The V and J ends lost 4 bases and 0 bases, in that order; junction bases with no gene match: 5. The CDR3 is 16 residues long. CDR3 DNA sequence: TGTGCCATCAGTGGTACCGGGACTAGCGGCTCCTACGAGCAGTACTTC. This encodes CAISGTGTSGSYEQYF.